The clone carrying this T cell receptor beta chain showed up just a few times. Antigen unknown. These data originate in a study of T cell repertoires in cytomegalovirus infection. Study-wide findings and caveats: The study found HLA-C-restricted CMV-specific TCR beta clonotypes dominating the ex vivo response.

Germline assignment: CDR1 SEHNR and CDR2 FQNEAQ (reference sequence). This CDR3 is built from 17 residues. With V trimmed by 1 base and J by 7 bases, 10 bases remained unmatched. MiXCR, applied by TCRdb to the reads, yields one record per CDR3 protein. The sample includes 200,000 to 250,000 distinct CDR3 sequences, around an eighth seen only once; the top ten take 1.6%. Sequenced sample: PBMCs. The V call is TRBV7-9, the J call TRBJ1-6; 7 bases agree with TRBD1. The receptor comes from a human donor in good health (CMV status not recorded). Some clones in this sample may be carry-over from other donors' samples. In DNA, the CDR3 is TGTGCCAGCAGCTTAGACACAGGGGCGCTAAGGAATTCACCCCTCCACTTT. Translating gives CASSLDTGALRNSPLHF.